These 15 T cell receptor beta chains originate from one sample sequenced in a study of blood T cell repertoires in COVID-19. Repertoires were generated with immunoSEQ multiplex PCR, while TCRdb's copy carries only in-frame clones and drops some. The table lists about 180,000 clones, more than 85% of them singletons. Input material: PBMCs or T cells enriched from blood (not recorded which). These receptor sequences come from a human donor with acute COVID-19. The donor label of this sample is uncertain.

The J gene is TRBJ2-1, the V gene TRBV7-3, with 8 bases matching TRBD2. The CDR3 spans 13 residues. Trimming cost V 0 bases and J 15 bases; bases outside gene matches: 7. Per the germline V gene, CDR1 is SGHTA and CDR2 is FQGTGA. CDR3 loop: CASSLTSGDAWFF. CDR3 sequence (DNA): TGTGCCAGCAGCTTAACTAGCGGGGACGCCTGGTTCTTC. The entire variable domain, with the rest obtained from reference TRBV7-3 and TRBJ2-1, is as follows: GAGVSQTPSNKVTEKGKYVELRCDPISGHTALYWYRQSLGQGPEFLIYFQGTGAADDSGLPNDRFFAVRPEGSVSTLKIQRTERGDSAVYLCASSLTSGDAWFFGPGTRLTVL.

The chain uses TRBV28 and TRBJ1-1, with 11 nucleotides matching TRBD1. V dropped 5 bases and J dropped 5; count of bases not matched to a gene: 7. The CDR3 length is 15 residues. Germline CDR1 MDHEN, CDR2 SYDVKM. CDR3 sequence: CASSAGTGGWTEAFF. The CDR3 nucleotides are TGTGCCAGCAGTGCCGGGACAGGGGGTTGGACTGAAGCTTTCTTT.

This chain joins TRBV7-8 and TRBJ1-1; D not resolved. Germline CDR1 is SGHVS and CDR2 is FQNEAQ. Trimming stripped 0 bases from V and 6 bases from J, with 20 bases between. The CDR3 covers 17 residues. The CDR3 sequence: CASSLARGRESRAEAFF. DNA of the CDR3: TGTGCCAGCAGCTTAGCGCGTGGTAGGGAATCGAGGGCTGAAGCTTTCTTT.

V is TRBV4-3 and J is TRBJ1-1, with TRBD1 as a possible D gene (6 bases). V was cut by 4 bases and J by 7 bases, with 28 bases left in between. The CDR3 extends over 18 amino acids. Germline V lookup: CDR1 LGHNA, CDR2 YSLEER. The CDR3 loop is CASSLPNRALPTFREAFF. The CDR3 nucleotides are TGCGCCAGCAGCCTTCCTAACAGGGCCCTACCCACTTTCCGTGAAGCTTTCTTT.

V gene TRBV2 combines with J gene TRBJ2-5; D may be TRBD1 (5 bases). This CDR3 is 12 amino acids long. Deletions cut 1 base from V and 13 bases from J, with 13 bases between. Germline CDR1 reads SNHLY; CDR2 reads FYNNEI. In DNA form, the CDR3 reads TGTGCCAGCAGTGAAGAGGTGGGGCCTGGGTACTTC. This translates into CASSEEVGPGYF.

The V call is TRBV30, the J call TRBJ2-5, with a tentative D call TRBD2 (6 bases). V was shortened by 0 bases and J by 5 bases, with 10 bases between the two germline ends. Germline assignment: CDR1 GTSNPN and CDR2 SVGIG (reference sequence). The CDR3 loop spans 13 amino acids. DNA of the CDR3: TGTGCCTGGAGTGTCCAACGGGGGGAGACCCAGTACTTC. Translation: CAWSVQRGETQYF.

The V call is TRBV7-8, the J call TRBJ1-4; D is unresolved. The ends were cut back, 2 bases at V and 5 bases at J, with 12 bases in the middle. The length of the CDR3 is 15 residues. CDR1 and CDR2 (germline): SGHVS, FQNEAQ. CDR3 in DNA: TGTGCCAGCAGCTTACGATCCCAGGTCAATGAAAAACTGTTTTTT. Protein sequence: CASSLRSQVNEKLFF.

The rearrangement links TRBV6-6 to TRBJ2-5; possibly TRBD1 for D (5 bases). V gave up 4 bases and J gave up 3 bases, with 15 bases separating them. This CDR3 has 15 residues. Germline CDR1 and CDR2: MNHNY and SVGAGI (reference sequence). CDR3: CASSFQGVVEETQYF. The CDR3, as DNA: TGTGCCAGCAGTTTCCAAGGGGTGGTAGAAGAGACCCAGTACTTC.

Concerning this clone itself: At the DNA level, this CDR3 is encoded by other sequences in the same sample as well. The chain is built from TRBV19 and TRBJ1-5; D remains ambiguous. The germline V gene encodes CDR1 LNHDA and CDR2 SQIVND (reference sequence). Trimming took off 3 bases at V and 6 bases at J, with 6 bases between the two ends. The CDR3 extends over 12 amino acids. CDR3: CASSMGGQPQHF. The CDR3 DNA sequence: TGTGCCAGTAGTATGGGAGGTCAGCCCCAGCATTTT.

The V gene is TRBV12-3 or TRBV12-4, the J gene TRBJ2-7, with TRBD1 matching 7 bases. V lost 6 bases, J lost 3 bases, and 2 bases stayed unmatched. The CDR3 has 12 amino acids. The CDR3 sequence is CASSRQGYEQYF. The CDR3, as DNA: TGTGCCAGCAGCAGACAGGGCTACGAGCAGTACTTC.

This clone occurred once. V is TRBV5-6 and J is TRBJ1-5, with D maybe TRBD1 (6 bases). With 3 bases removed from V and 2 bases from J, the gap between germline ends came to 18 bases. This CDR3 comprises 17 residues. Germline CDR1 SGHDT, CDR2 YYEEEE. The CDR3 sequence is CASSYGWGRKGNQPQHF. The CDR3 region has the DNA TGTGCCAGCAGCTACGGATGGGGGCGAAAGGGCAATCAGCCCCAGCATTTT.

The chain joins TRBV7-8 to TRBJ2-7; a possible D gene is TRBD1 (5 bases). The germline V and J ends were trimmed by 0 bases and 2 bases, with 8 bases remaining between them. The germline gives CDR1 SGHVS, CDR2 FQNEAQ. CDR3 length: 14 residues. In DNA, the CDR3 is TGTGCCAGCAGCTTAGCAGGGGCGACCTACGAGCAGTACTTC. Protein sequence: CASSLAGATYEQYF.

The chain is built from TRBV7-8 and TRBJ2-5; TRBD1 is a possible D gene (6 bases). Germline CDR1 reads SGHVS; CDR2 reads FQNEAQ. V was shortened by 2 bases and J by 5 bases, with 9 bases between the two germline ends. This CDR3 contains 13 residues. The CDR3 sequence: CASSLTRGETQYF. CDR3 sequence (DNA): TGTGCCAGCAGCTTAACTAGGGGGGAGACCCAGTACTTC.

CDR3 in amino acids: CASSPGRQRNTEAFF. The CDR3 DNA reads TGTGCCAGCTCACCGGGAAGACAGAGGAACACTGAAGCTTTCTTT. The genes are TRBV18 and TRBJ1-1; D may be TRBD1 (5 bases). Germline CDR1 reads KGHSH; CDR2 reads LQKENI. This CDR3 region has 15 residues. With 3 bases removed from V and 1 base from J, the gap between germline ends came to 12 bases.

This chain joins TRBV7-9 and TRBJ2-3; TRBD2 aligns across 9 bases. J lost 6 bases, V lost 5 bases, and 9 bases had no gene match. CDR3 size: 15 residues. The germline gives CDR1 SEHNR, CDR2 FQNEAQ (reference sequence). The CDR3 DNA follows: TGTGCCAGCAGCCCTACCTCCGGGACTAGCGATACGCAGTATTTT. Its translation: CASSPTSGTSDTQYF.